The subject of this entry is one T cell receptor beta chain. This specimen belongs to a study of Ad26.COV2.S vaccination and SARS-CoV-2 variants. Germline V gives CDR1 LNHNV, CDR2 YYDKDF (reference sequence). The CDR3 has 14 amino acids. J was trimmed by 5 bases and V by 0 bases; bases with no gene match: 3. As to treatment: about 20 received Ad26.COV2.S at low or high dose, single or two shots; roughly 5 received placebo; per-sample allocation not given. Each sample was drawn 63 days after the first injection (of vaccine or placebo). Sequencing was performed with immunoSEQ multiplex PCR; in TCRdb, only in-frame clones are kept and a portion is missing. The data contain roughly 700,000 clones, roughly 90% of them seen just once; the ten biggest clones take up roughly 1.5%.

The sequence was obtained from a person aged 18-60 years who received the Ad26.COV2.S COVID-19 vaccine or a placebo. The chain joins TRBV15 to TRBJ2-5; 7 bases are a match to TRBD1. The material was peripheral blood, obtained in a trial of Ad26.COV2.S vaccine versus placebo. CDR3 residues: CATSRDTGDETQYF. The CDR3 DNA reads TGTGCCACCAGCAGAGATACAGGGGATGAGACCCAGTACTTC.